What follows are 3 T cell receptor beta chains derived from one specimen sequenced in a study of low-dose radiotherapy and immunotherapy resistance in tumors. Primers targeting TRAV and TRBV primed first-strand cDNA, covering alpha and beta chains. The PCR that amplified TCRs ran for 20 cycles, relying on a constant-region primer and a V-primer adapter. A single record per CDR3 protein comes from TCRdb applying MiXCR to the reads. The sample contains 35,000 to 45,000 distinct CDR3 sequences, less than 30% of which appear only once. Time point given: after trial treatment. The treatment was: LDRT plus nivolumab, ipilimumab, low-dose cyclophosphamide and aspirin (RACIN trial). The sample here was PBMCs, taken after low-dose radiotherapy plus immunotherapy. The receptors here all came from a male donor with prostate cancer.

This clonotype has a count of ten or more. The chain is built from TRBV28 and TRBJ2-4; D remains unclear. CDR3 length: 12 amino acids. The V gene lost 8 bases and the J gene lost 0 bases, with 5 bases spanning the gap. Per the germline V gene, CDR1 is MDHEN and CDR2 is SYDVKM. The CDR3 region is CASSVAKNIQYF. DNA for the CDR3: TGTGCCAGCTCGGTAGCCAAAAACATTCAGTACTTC.

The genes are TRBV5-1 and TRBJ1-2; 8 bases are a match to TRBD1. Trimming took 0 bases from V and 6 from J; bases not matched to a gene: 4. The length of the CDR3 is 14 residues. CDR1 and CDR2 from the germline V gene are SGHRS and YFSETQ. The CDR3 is CASSLEFRGHGYTF. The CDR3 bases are TGCGCCAGCAGCTTGGAATTCAGGGGGCATGGCTACACCTTC.

In DNA, the CDR3 is TGTGCCAGCGGGTCGGAGGGACAGACCCTCTACGAGCAGTACTTC. It is translated as CASGSEGQTLYEQYF. The V and J genes are TRBV5-6 and TRBJ2-7, with D possibly TRBD1 on 7 matching bases. CDR1 SGHDT and CDR2 YYEEEE come from the germline V gene. Trimming took off 7 bases at V and 3 bases at J, with 20 bases between the two ends. This CDR3 comprises 15 residues. Filled out from reference TRBV5-6 and TRBJ2-7, the complete variable domain reads DAGVTQSPTHLIKTRGQQVTLRCSPKSGHDTVSWYQQALGQGPQFIFQYYEEEERQRGNFPDRFSGHQFPNYSSELNVNALLLGDSALYLCASGSEGQTLYEQYFGPGTRLTVT.